This T cell receptor (beta chain) was profiled in a study of shared clonotypes between healthy human individuals. Study overall: Per donor, three plates held CD4 naive cells, three held CD4 memory, two held CD8 naive and one held CD8 memory.

Method: immunoSEQ multiplex PCR; TCRdb's copy keeps in-frame clones and lacks some. The data contain 850,000 to 1,200,000 clones, under 80% of them singletons. There are 12 residues in the CDR3. Trimming took 7 bases from V and 4 from J, leaving 10 bases between them. Germline V gene lookup returns CDR1 MNHNS and CDR2 SASEGT. With respect to this clone: Other DNA sequences of this sample code for an identical CDR3.

The V gene is TRBV6-1, the J gene TRBJ2-5; D tentatively reads TRBD1 or TRBD2 (6 bases each). The sequencing input was memory CD4+ T cells sorted from blood. Subset: CD45RA-negative fraction. This TCR was recovered from a man between 18 and 35 years old in good health. CDR3 DNA sequence: TGTGCCAGCAAGGGGGGCGGAGAGACCCAGTACTTC. This codes for CASKGGGETQYF.